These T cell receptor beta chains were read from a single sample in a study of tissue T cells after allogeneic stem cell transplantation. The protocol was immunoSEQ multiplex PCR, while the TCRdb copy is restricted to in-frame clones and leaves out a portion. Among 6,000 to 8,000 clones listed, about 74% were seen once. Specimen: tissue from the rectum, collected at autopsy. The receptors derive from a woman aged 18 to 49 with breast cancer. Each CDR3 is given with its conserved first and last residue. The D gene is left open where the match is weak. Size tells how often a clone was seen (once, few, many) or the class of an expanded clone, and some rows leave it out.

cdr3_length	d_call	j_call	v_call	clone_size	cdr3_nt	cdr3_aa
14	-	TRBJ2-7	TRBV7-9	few	TGTGCCAGCAGCTTACACGATGGCCTGGACGAGCAGTACTTC	CASSLHDGLDEQYF
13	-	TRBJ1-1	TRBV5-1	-	TGCGCCAGCAGCTTGGAACTTGGTACTGAAGCTTTCTTT	CASSLELGTEAFF
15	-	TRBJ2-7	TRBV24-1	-	TGTGCCACCACTCTGGACGTTGATAGCTCCTACGAGCAGTACTTC	CATTLDVDSSYEQYF
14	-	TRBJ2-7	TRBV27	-	TGTGCCAGCAGCCCCCTGGACAAATACTACGAGCAGTACTTC	CASSPLDKYYEQYF
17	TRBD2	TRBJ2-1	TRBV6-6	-	TGTGCCAGCAGTCATACTCCTAGCGGGGCGTCCTACAATGAGCAGTTCTTC	CASSHTPSGASYNEQFF
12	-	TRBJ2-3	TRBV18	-	TGTGCCAGCTCACCACAGACAGATACGCAGTATTTT	CASSPQTDTQYF
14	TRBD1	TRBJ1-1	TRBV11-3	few	TGTGCCAGCAGCCCAGAAGGGACAGACACTGAAGCTTTCTTT	CASSPEGTDTEAFF
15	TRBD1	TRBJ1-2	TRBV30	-	TGTGCCTGGAGGAGGGGGCAGACCCCTAACTATGGCTACACCTTC	CAWRRGQTPNYGYTF
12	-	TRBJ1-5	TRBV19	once	TGTGCCAGCAGGGACACAAATCAGCCCCAGCATTTT	CASRDTNQPQHF
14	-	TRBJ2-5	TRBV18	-	TGTGCCAGCTCACCTTCCGGTGGGCGGGAGACCCAGTACTTC	CASSPSGGRETQYF
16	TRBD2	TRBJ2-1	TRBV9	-	TGTGCCAGCAGCGCACTGGGACTAGCGAACTACAATGAGCAGTTCTTC	CASSALGLANYNEQFF
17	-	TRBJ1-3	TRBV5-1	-	TGCGCCAGCAGCTTCGTCCCCCCGACAGCGTCTGGAAACACCATATATTTT	CASSFVPPTASGNTIYF
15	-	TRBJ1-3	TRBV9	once	TGTGCCAGCAGCGTCGATGGAGCGAAAGGAAACACCATATATTTT	CASSVDGAKGNTIYF
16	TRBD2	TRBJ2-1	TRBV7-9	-	TGTGCCAGCAGCTTAGTTAGCGGGACCGTGGGAAATGAGCAGTTCTTC	CASSLVSGTVGNEQFF
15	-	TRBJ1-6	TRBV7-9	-	TGTGCCAGCAGCACCACAAGCTCCTATAATTCACCCCTCCACTTT	CASSTTSSYNSPLHF
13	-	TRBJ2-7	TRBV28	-	TGTGCCAGCAGTCCCGGACAGCTCTACGAGCAGTACTTC	CASSPGQLYEQYF
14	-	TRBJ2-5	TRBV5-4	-	TGTGCCAGCAGCTCGGCCTGGGGACAAGAGACCCAGTACTTC	CASSSAWGQETQYF
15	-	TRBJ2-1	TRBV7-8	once	TGTGCCAGCAGCTTCTTCGGTAGGGGCTTTCGCGAGCAGTTCTTC	CASSFFGRGFREQFF
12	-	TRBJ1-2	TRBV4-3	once	TGCGCCAGCAGCCAAGACAGATATGGCTACACCTTC	CASSQDRYGYTF
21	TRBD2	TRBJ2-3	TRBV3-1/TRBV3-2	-	TGTGCCAGCAGCCAACCGACCACGGGACTAGCGGGAGTGCGGGGCACAGATACGCAGTATTTT	CASSQPTTGLAGVRGTDTQYF
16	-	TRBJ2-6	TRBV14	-	TGTGCCAGCAGCCAAGACAGCAGCTCTGGGGCCAACGTCCTGACTTTC	CASSQDSSSGANVLTF
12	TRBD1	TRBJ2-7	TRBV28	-	TGTGCCTCCCGGACAGGACAATACGAGCAGTACTTC	CASRTGQYEQYF
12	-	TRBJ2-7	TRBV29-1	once	TGCAGCGTTGGTTCTAACGGCGACGAGCAGTACTTC	CSVGSNGDEQYF
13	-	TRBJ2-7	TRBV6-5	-	TGTGCCACAAGACAGCGACAACACTACGAGCAGTACTTC	CATRQRQHYEQYF
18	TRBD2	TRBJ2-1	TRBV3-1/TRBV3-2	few	TGTGCCAGCAGCCAAGATCGGGGCCTAGCGGGAGCCTACAATGAGCAGTTCTTC	CASSQDRGLAGAYNEQFF
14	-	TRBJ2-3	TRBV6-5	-	TGTGCCAGCAGGGGGGGTCTGGGCACAGATACGCAGTATTTT	CASRGGLGTDTQYF
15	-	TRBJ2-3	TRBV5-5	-	TGTGCCAGCAGCAGAGACGGGACGCGGACAGATACGCAGTATTTT	CASSRDGTRTDTQYF
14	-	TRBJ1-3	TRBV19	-	TGTGCCAGTAGTCCCAGGGTTGATGGAAACACCATATATTTT	CASSPRVDGNTIYF
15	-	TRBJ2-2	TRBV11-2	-	TGTGCCAGCAGCCTGACAGGGAGGGTAGCCGGGGAGCTGTTTTTT	CASSLTGRVAGELFF
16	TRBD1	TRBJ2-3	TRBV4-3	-	TGCGCCAGCAGCCGATTGACAGGGGGGGAAACAGATACGCAGTATTTT	CASSRLTGGETDTQYF
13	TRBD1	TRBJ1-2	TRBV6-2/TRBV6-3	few	TGTGCCAGCAGTTACGCCGGGACAGGGGGCTACACCTTC	CASSYAGTGGYTF
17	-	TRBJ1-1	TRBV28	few	TGTGCCAGCAGAGGTGGAGGATCTGGTTTATTTAACACTGAAGCTTTCTTT	CASRGGGSGLFNTEAFF
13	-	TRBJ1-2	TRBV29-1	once	TGCAGCGTTGCGGCTCGGGACGGCTATGGCTACACCTTC	CSVAARDGYGYTF
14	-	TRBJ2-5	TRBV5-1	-	TGCGCCAGCAGCTTAAACAGGTGGCAAGAGACCCAGTACTTC	CASSLNRWQETQYF
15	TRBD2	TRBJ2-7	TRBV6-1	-	TGTGCCAGCAGTGAAGAACTAGCGGGAGCCTACGAGCAGTACTTC	CASSEELAGAYEQYF
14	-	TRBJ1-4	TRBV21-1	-	TGTGCCAGCACCCCGCCAGACACTAATGAAAAACTGTTTTTT	CASTPPDTNEKLFF
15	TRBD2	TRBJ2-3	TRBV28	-	TGTGCCAGCCGCGGGGGTAGCTGGGGCACAGATACGCAGTATTTT	CASRGGSWGTDTQYF
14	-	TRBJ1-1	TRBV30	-	TGTGCCACCTCAGGCTGGGTGGGTTCGGCTGAAGCTTTCTTT	CATSGWVGSAEAFF
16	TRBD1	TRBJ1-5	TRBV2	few	TGTGCCAGCAGTGAACGAACAGGGGGAGGCAATCAGCCCCAGCATTTT	CASSERTGGGNQPQHF
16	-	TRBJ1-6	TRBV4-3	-	TGCGCCAGCAGCCAAGTGGCAGGAATAGATAATTCACCCCTCCACTTT	CASSQVAGIDNSPLHF
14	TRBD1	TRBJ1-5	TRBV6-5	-	TGTGCCAGCATACCGGGACAGGTGGATCAGCCCCAGCATTTT	CASIPGQVDQPQHF
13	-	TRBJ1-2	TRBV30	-	TGTGCCTGGAGTAAGGGGCGCGACTATGGCTACACCTTC	CAWSKGRDYGYTF
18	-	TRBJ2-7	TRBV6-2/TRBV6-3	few	TGTGCCAGCAGTAGTCGGTTTGACAGTCCTATGAGCTCCTACGAGCAGTACTTC	CASSSRFDSPMSSYEQYF
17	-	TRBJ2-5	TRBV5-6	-	TGTGCCAGCAGCTTGTTGGGGTCGGCAGGGAGTCGGGAGACCCAGTACTTC	CASSLLGSAGSRETQYF
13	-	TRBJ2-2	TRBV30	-	TGTGCCTGGCAGGGACAACGGACCGGGGAGCTGTTTTTT	CAWQGQRTGELFF
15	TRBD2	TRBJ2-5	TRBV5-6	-	TGTGCCAGCAGGGGAGCGGGGGCTGGGTTAGAGACCCAGTACTTC	CASRGAGAGLETQYF
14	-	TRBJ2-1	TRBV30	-	TGTGCCTGGAGTACCGGCCAACAATACAATGAGCAGTTCTTC	CAWSTGQQYNEQFF
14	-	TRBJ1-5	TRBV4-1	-	TGCGCCAGCAGCCAGTCTAGCTCCAATCAGCCCCAGCATTTT	CASSQSSSNQPQHF
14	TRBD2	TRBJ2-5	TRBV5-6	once	TGTGCCAGCAGTACCGTTCGGGGGGATAAGACCCAGTACTTC	CASSTVRGDKTQYF
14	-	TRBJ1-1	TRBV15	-	TGTGCCACCAGCAGGTCCCGCACGAACACTGAAGCTTTCTTT	CATSRSRTNTEAFF
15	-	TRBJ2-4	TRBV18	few	TGTGCCAGCTCACTAACCTCGAGGGGAGAGACCATTCAGTACTTC	CASSLTSRGETIQYF
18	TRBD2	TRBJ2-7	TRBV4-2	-	TGTGCCAGCAGCCAAGAAGCAGCTAGCGGGGGCTCAACCTACGAGCAGTACTTC	CASSQEAASGGSTYEQYF
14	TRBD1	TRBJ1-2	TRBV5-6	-	TGTGCCAGCAGCTTTGACAGGGGGAACTATGGCTACACCTTC	CASSFDRGNYGYTF
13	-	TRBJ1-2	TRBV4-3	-	TGCGCCAGCAGCCAAGACGCCGGGCCTTTTATCACCTTC	CASSQDAGPFITF
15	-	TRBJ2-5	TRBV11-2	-	TGTGCCAGCAGCTTAGAAGGGAGCGGTTCGGGGACCCAGTACTTC	CASSLEGSGSGTQYF
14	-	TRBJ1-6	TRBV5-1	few	TGCGCCAGCAGCTTGGAGGAAATGGGTTCACCCCTCCACTTT	CASSLEEMGSPLHF
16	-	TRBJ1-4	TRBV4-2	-	TGTGCCAGCAGCTCGTACGGGGGCTCCTTGGGGGAAAAACTGTTTTTT	CASSSYGGSLGEKLFF
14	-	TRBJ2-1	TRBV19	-	TGTGCCACCAAGGGGGGACTCCCGTACAATGAGCAGTTCTTC	CATKGGLPYNEQFF
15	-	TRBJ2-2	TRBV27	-	TGTGCCAGCAGTTTATCGGGAACCAACACCGGGGAGCTGTTTTTT	CASSLSGTNTGELFF